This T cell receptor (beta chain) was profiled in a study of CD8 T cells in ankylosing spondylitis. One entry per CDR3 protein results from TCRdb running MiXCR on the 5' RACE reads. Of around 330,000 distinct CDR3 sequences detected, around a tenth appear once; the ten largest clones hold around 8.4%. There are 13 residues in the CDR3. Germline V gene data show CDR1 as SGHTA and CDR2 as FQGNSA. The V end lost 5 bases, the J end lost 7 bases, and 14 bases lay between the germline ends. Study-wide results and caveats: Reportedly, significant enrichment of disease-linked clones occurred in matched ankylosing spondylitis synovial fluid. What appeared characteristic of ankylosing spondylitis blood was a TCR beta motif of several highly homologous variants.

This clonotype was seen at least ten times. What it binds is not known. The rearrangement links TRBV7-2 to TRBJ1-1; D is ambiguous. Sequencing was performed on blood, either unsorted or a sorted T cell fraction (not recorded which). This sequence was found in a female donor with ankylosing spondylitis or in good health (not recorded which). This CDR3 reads CASSPVVAVEAFF. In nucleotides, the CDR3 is TGTGCCAGCAGCCCCGTCGTGGCCGTTGAAGCTTTCTTT.